The 20 T cell receptor beta chains presented below share a single source sample, sequenced in a study of T cell changes during pregnancy in multiple sclerosis (dated by TCRdb to the late 2010s). Library preparation was by the immunoSEQ multiplex PCR assay. This immuneACCESS table, as held by TCRdb, lists in-frame sequences with V and J called but not all clones. Of the missing ones, under half trace to an unresolved V gene in checked studies; the others have no known cause. This sample holds about 98,000 clones; approximately 90% were observed only once. The ten largest account for 2% to 3% of the sample. Source: peripheral blood, taken after pregnancy. The receptor source for this set is a female donor in good health, enrolled as a control in a pregnancy study.

CDR3 in amino acids: CASSEDGTGGREQYF. CDR3 DNA sequence: TGTGCCAGCAGTGAGGACGGGACAGGAGGCCGCGAGCAGTACTTC. This chain connects TRBV6-1 to TRBJ2-7, with 8 positions matching TRBD1. Looked up from germline, CDR1 is MNHNS and CDR2 is SASEGT. Trimming removed 3 bases from V and 6 bases from J; junction bases left unmatched: 10. The CDR3 runs to 15 residues.

This clone has only a few counts. This chain joins TRBV27 and TRBJ2-7; D call uncertain. V was clipped by 5 bases and J by 2 bases, with 10 bases between them. There are 13 residues in the CDR3. Looked up from germline, CDR1 is MNHEY and CDR2 is SMNVEV (reference sequence). CDR3 coding DNA: TGTGCCAGCAGTCCCAATTCGGCCTACGAGCAGTACTTC. Its protein product is CASSPNSAYEQYF.

The gene calls are TRBV7-9 and TRBJ1-1, with a possible D match to TRBD1 (5 bases). This CDR3 region has 15 residues. V was clipped by 1 base and J by 1 base, with 10 bases between them. Germline V gives CDR1 SEHNR, CDR2 FQNEAQ (reference sequence). CDR3 sequence (DNA): TGTGCCAGCAGCTTAGGGGGAGGGGCGAACACTGAAGCTTTCTTT. It translates to CASSLGGGANTEAFF.

The V and J genes are TRBV7-9 and TRBJ1-2; perhaps TRBD1 as D (5 bases). The CDR3 spans 14 residues. Germline-derived CDR1 and CDR2 are SEHNR and FQNEAQ (reference sequence). V lost 8 bases and J 3 bases, leaving 16 bases between the germline ends. This CDR3 reads CASGNPGVHYGYTF. CDR3 sequence (DNA): TGTGCCAGCGGAAATCCGGGGGTGCACTATGGCTACACCTTC.

The chain combines TRBV18 with TRBJ2-5; perhaps TRBD1 as D (6 bases). Per the germline V gene, CDR1 is KGHSH and CDR2 is LQKENI. Deletions cut 6 bases from V and 2 bases from J, with 10 bases between. CDR3 length: 13 residues. The CDR3 bases are TGTGCCAGCTCGTCCGGGACACAAGAGACCCAGTACTTC. Translated: CASSSGTQETQYF.

J is TRBJ2-7 and V is TRBV28; the D gene is possibly TRBD1 (5 bases). CDR3 length equals 14 residues. V was pared by 5 bases and J by 5 bases, with 16 bases between. Per the germline V gene, CDR1 is MDHEN and CDR2 is SYDVKM. The CDR3 here is CASSNRLAGHEQYF. The CDR3 nucleotides are TGTGCCAGCAGTAACAGGCTCGCAGGGCACGAGCAGTACTTC.

The chain recombines TRBV20-1 with TRBJ2-3, with unresolved D. Germline CDR1 and CDR2: DFQATT and SNEGSKA (reference sequence). This CDR3 has 11 amino acids. Trimming took 7 bases from V and 1 from J, leaving 6 bases between them. The CDR3 bases are TGCAGTGAGCTAGGCACAGATACGCAGTATTTT. Protein product: CSELGTDTQYF.

The rearrangement links TRBV27 to TRBJ2-5; a possible D gene is TRBD1 (6 bases). This CDR3 comprises 13 residues. Trimming cost V 5 bases and J 4 bases, with 11 bases left between them. The germline CDR1 and CDR2 sequences are MNHEY and SMNVEV (reference sequence). Written as DNA, the CDR3 is TGTGCCAGCAGTGATCAGGGGAGAGAGACCCAGTACTTC. This gives the protein CASSDQGRETQYF.

This clone was observed a single time. This chain links TRBV6-6 with TRBJ1-1; unclear D gene. This CDR3 has 13 amino acids. Germline CDR1 reads MNHNY; CDR2 reads SVGAGI (reference sequence). V lost 4 bases and J 1 base, leaving 7 bases between the germline ends. The chain's CDR3 is CASSFRGNTEAFF. CDR3 DNA sequence: TGTGCCAGCAGTTTCCGGGGGAACACTGAAGCTTTCTTT.

The chain combines TRBV7-2 with TRBJ2-3; possibly TRBD2 for D (6 bases). V lost 1 base, J lost 0 bases, and 14 bases lay in between. Per germline, CDR1 SGHTA and CDR2 FQGNSA. This CDR3 has 17 residues. The DNA for the CDR3 is TGTGCCAGCAGCTTAGAGGGCGGGGCACTAAGCACAGATACGCAGTATTTT. This gives the protein CASSLEGGALSTDTQYF.

The chain uses TRBV28 and TRBJ2-6; 8 bases agree with TRBD1. Germline V gives CDR1 MDHEN, CDR2 SYDVKM. V dropped 4 bases and J dropped 2; count of bases not matched to a gene: 13. This CDR3 contains 19 residues. The CDR3 region is CASSYRQGRRSTGANVLTF. For the CDR3, the DNA is TGTGCCAGCAGTTACCGACAGGGGCGGAGGTCTACTGGGGCCAACGTCCTGACTTTC.

The V and J genes are TRBV11-2 and TRBJ1-1, with 7 bases aligning to TRBD1. The CDR3 length is 20 residues. Germline V CDR1 and CDR2: SGHAT, FQNNGV. V gave up 0 bases and J gave up 0 bases; unmatched junction bases: 16. The CDR3 here is CASSLDGFGDRALMNTEAFF. CDR3 bases: TGTGCCAGCAGCTTAGATGGGTTCGGGGACAGAGCCCTCATGAACACTGAAGCTTTCTTT.

This chain joins TRBV4-1 and TRBJ2-3; possible D gene TRBD2, 6 bases. Trimming removed 0 bases from V and 4 bases from J, with 17 bases in between. CDR3 length: 17 amino acids. Germline V lookup: CDR1 MGHRA, CDR2 YSYEKL. CDR3 loop: CASSQDLGGVYSDTQYF. Written as DNA, the CDR3 is TGCGCCAGCAGCCAAGATTTGGGGGGAGTATACTCAGATACGCAGTATTTT.

This chain joins TRBV12-5 and TRBJ2-7; 7 positions agree with TRBD2. CDR1 is LGHNT and CDR2 is FRNRAP in the germline V gene. This CDR3 has 16 amino acids. Trimming took 4 bases from V and 2 from J; bases not matched to a gene: 11. CDR3: CASGSAGDVGAYEQYF. In nucleotides, the CDR3 is TGTGCTAGTGGTTCCGCGGGAGATGTGGGGGCCTACGAGCAGTACTTC.

The rearrangement joins TRBV9 to TRBJ1-6; D gene unclear. The ends were cut back, 4 bases at V and 8 bases at J, with 22 bases in the middle. The V gene's germline CDR1 is SGDLS and CDR2 YYNGEE. The CDR3 totals 17 residues. The DNA for the CDR3 is TGTGCCAGCAGCACCCACGGGAGGGTAACAATTGATTCACCCCTCCACTTT. It codes for CASSTHGRVTIDSPLHF.

This chain connects TRBV28 to TRBJ2-1; possibly TRBD2 for D (5 bases). CDR1 and CDR2 (germline): MDHEN, SYDVKM. Trimming left V 2 bases short and J 12 bases short, with 26 bases between. The CDR3 has 17 amino acids. DNA for the CDR3: TGTGCCAGCAGTTTAATAGCGACCGGAGACCAATATTCAGGGCAGTTCTTC. This encodes CASSLIATGDQYSGQFF.

The chain uses TRBV7-6 and TRBJ2-5; D unresolved. With 1 base removed from V and 4 bases from J, the gap between germline ends came to 22 bases. CDR3 size: 18 residues. Germline CDR1 reads SGHVS; CDR2 reads FNYEAQ. CDR3 region: CASSLGWKAQLRGETQYF. DNA of the CDR3: TGTGCCAGCAGCTTAGGGTGGAAGGCCCAATTACGCGGAGAGACCCAGTACTTC.

This clone was found once. The rearrangement joins TRBV28 to TRBJ1-5; TRBD1 matches at 7 bases. V lost 9 bases, J lost 5 bases, and 4 bases stayed unmatched. Germline V gene sequence: CDR1 MDHEN, CDR2 SYDVKM. The CDR3 has 12 residues. The CDR3 sequence is CASLRGDQPQHF. The CDR3 bases are TGTGCCAGTCTCAGGGGGGATCAGCCCCAGCATTTT.

This clone was seen a handful of times. Here the CDR3 reads CASSLASGSFEQYF. Written as DNA, the CDR3 is TGTGCCAGCAGTTTGGCTAGCGGGAGTTTCGAGCAGTACTTC. The rearrangement joins TRBV28 to TRBJ2-7; TRBD2 agrees at 10 bases. Germline CDR1 is MDHEN and CDR2 is SYDVKM. There are 14 residues in the CDR3. Trimming took 3 bases from V and 6 from J; bases not matched to a gene: 5.

This sequence joins TRBV28 and TRBJ2-1; tentatively, D is TRBD2 (5 bases). The V and J ends lost 2 bases and 2 bases respectively, with 13 bases between them. Germline loops: CDR1 MDHEN, CDR2 SYDVKM. The CDR3 consists of 16 residues. CDR3 sequence (DNA): TGTGCCAGCAGTTTAACGGCCAGCGGCACCTACAATGAGCAGTTCTTC. Its protein is CASSLTASGTYNEQFF.